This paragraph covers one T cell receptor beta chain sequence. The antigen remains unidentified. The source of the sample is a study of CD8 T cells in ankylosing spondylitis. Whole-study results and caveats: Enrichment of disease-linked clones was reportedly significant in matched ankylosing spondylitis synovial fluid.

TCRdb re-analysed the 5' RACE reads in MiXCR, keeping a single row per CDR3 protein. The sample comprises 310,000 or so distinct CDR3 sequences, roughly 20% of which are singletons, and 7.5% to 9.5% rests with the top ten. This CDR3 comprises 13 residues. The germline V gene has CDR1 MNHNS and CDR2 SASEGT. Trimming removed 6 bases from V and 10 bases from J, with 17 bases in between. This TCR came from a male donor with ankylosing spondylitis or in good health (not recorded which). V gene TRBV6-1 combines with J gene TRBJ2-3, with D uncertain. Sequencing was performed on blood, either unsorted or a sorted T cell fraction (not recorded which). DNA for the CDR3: TGTGCCAGCAGCCGCCGTGGTTCGCAGGCGCAGTATTTT. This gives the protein CASSRRGSQAQYF.